What follows are 15 T cell receptor beta chains derived from one specimen sequenced in a study of T cell repertoires in cytomegalovirus infection. TCRdb redid the calling of the reads with MiXCR, one entry per CDR3 protein. The repertoire holds around 750,000 distinct CDR3 sequences, with less than 35% as singletons. These receptors are not linked to any known antigen. The input for sequencing was cultured CD8+ T cells from PBMCs, taken from culture after CMV antigen stimulation. The receptors derive from a human donor in good health (CMV status not recorded). Some clones in this sample may be carry-over from other donors' samples.

The chain carries TRBV6-5 and TRBJ2-7; TRBD2 might be the D (7 bases). V was shortened by 3 bases and J by 3 bases, with 15 bases between the two germline ends. CDR1 and CDR2 from the germline V gene are MNHEY and SVGAGI. This CDR3 is 15 amino acids long. The CDR3 protein is CASSYHTGGYYEQYF. Here the CDR3 DNA reads TGTGCCAGCAGTTATCACACGGGGGGCTACTACGAGCAGTACTTC.

This clonotype was recorded at least ten times. V gene TRBV9 combines with J gene TRBJ2-3; a weak D match, TRBD2 (7 bases). Trimming left V 3 bases short and J 5 bases short, with 16 bases between. CDR1 is SGDLS, CDR2 YYNGEE, per germline. The CDR3 loop spans 15 amino acids. The DNA of the CDR3 is TGTGCCAGCAGCGAGGGGTGGGGGGGCTTAGATACGCAGTATTTT. Translation gives CASSEGWGGLDTQYF.

The chain carries TRBV27 and TRBJ2-5; 9 bases map to TRBD1. V shed 2 bases, J shed 5 bases, and the junction held 9 bases outside the gene matches. The length of the CDR3 is 16 residues. Germline V gene lookup returns CDR1 MNHEY and CDR2 SMNVEV (reference sequence). The CDR3 here is CASSLLLGQGSETQYF. The CDR3 DNA sequence: TGTGCCAGCAGTTTACTACTGGGACAGGGATCCGAGACCCAGTACTTC.

The V call is TRBV12-5, the J call TRBJ1-2, with 9 bases identical to TRBD1. CDR3 length: 15 residues. J was trimmed by 2 bases and V by 6 bases; bases with no gene match: 7. CDR1 is LGHNT, CDR2 FRNRAP, per germline. The CDR3 DNA follows: TGTGCTAGTGGCACGAACAGGGGGCTGAACTATGGCTACACCTTC. Its translation: CASGTNRGLNYGYTF.

The chain couples TRBV12-3 or TRBV12-4 to TRBJ1-2; weak D call: TRBD1 (6 bases). V gave up 2 bases and J gave up 2 bases, with 15 bases separating them. CDR3 length: 16 residues. CDR3 sequence reads: CASSLSRTVWNYGYTF. The CDR3 DNA reads TGTGCCAGCAGTTTATCTCGGACAGTGTGGAACTATGGCTACACCTTC.

The chain uses TRBV7-4 and TRBJ2-5; D is undetermined. The CDR3 sequence is 9 residues long. CDR1 and CDR2 from the germline V gene are SGHVT and SQSDAQ. V was clipped by 11 bases and J by 7 bases, with 8 bases between them. CDR3 residues: CAAKGTQYF. The CDR3 bases are TGTGCCGCAAAAGGGACCCAGTACTTC.

A note on this clonotype: A much larger clone sits a single nucleotide away, making a read error possible. This rearrangement joins TRBV7-2 to TRBJ1-5; maybe TRBD1 (6 bases). The CDR3 has 16 residues. Germline CDR1 SGHTA, CDR2 FQGNSA. CDR3 loop: CASRLGGHPHPSPQHF. The CDR3 DNA sequence: TGTGCCAGCAGATTAGGGGGACATCCACACCCTTCGCCCCAGCATTTT.

In this sample, this clonotype turned up a few times. The chain couples TRBV4-1 to TRBJ2-7; D possibly corresponds to TRBD1 (5 bases). The germline V gene has CDR1 MGHRA and CDR2 YSYEKL. CDR3 size: 14 residues. The V and J ends lost 4 bases and 6 bases respectively, with 16 bases between them. In DNA, the CDR3 is TGCGCCAGCAGCCTACCCGGAGAACAGGTCGAGCAGTACTTC. This translates into CASSLPGEQVEQYF.

V usage is TRBV5-6 and J usage is TRBJ1-1, with 8 bases aligning to TRBD1. Germline assignment: CDR1 SGHDT and CDR2 YYEEEE. V lost 2 bases to trimming and J lost 8 bases; unmatched junction nucleotides: 14. The CDR3 sequence is 16 residues long. In nucleotides, the CDR3 is TGTGCCAGCAGCTTAAAGACAGGGGATAGGAAACAGGAAGCTTTCTTT. It yields the protein CASSLKTGDRKQEAFF.

This clonotype was counted ten times or more. The chain carries TRBV7-2 and TRBJ1-1, with a possible D match to TRBD1 (6 bases). Germline V gives CDR1 SGHTA, CDR2 FQGNSA. V gave up 6 bases and J gave up 0 bases, with 17 bases separating them. This CDR3 has 16 residues. The CDR3 region is CASRLSFRGMNTEAFF. The CDR3 region has the DNA TGTGCCAGCAGACTCTCTTTCAGGGGCATGAACACTGAAGCTTTCTTT.

This clonotype was counted only a few times. The gene calls are TRBV11-1 and TRBJ1-1; TRBD1 is a possible D gene (5 bases). The germline V gene has CDR1 SGHAT and CDR2 FQDESV (reference sequence). Trimming cost V 2 bases and J 0 bases, with 13 bases left between them. CDR3 size: 16 residues. CDR3 region: CASSLSRGTLNTEAFF. The CDR3 DNA reads TGTGCCAGCAGCTTAAGCCGAGGGACCTTGAACACTGAAGCTTTCTTT.

This chain links TRBV14 with TRBJ2-1; 10 nucleotides line up with TRBD1. Germline-derived CDR1 and CDR2 are SGHDN and FVKESK. Trimming removed 1 base from V and 10 bases from J; junction bases left unmatched: 10. The CDR3 length is 16 residues. CDR3 region: CASSQGAGQGGVEQFF. The CDR3, as DNA: TGTGCCAGCAGCCAAGGCGCAGGACAGGGGGGCGTGGAGCAGTTCTTC.

The chain carries TRBV6-2 or TRBV6-3 and TRBJ2-7; possibly TRBD1 for D (5 bases). Germline assignment: CDR1 MNHEY and CDR2 SVGEGT. Trimming shortened V by 0 bases and J by 3 bases, and 15 bases separated the two germline ends. The CDR3 is made up of 16 amino acids. The CDR3 region has the DNA TGTGCCAGCAGTTACTCGCGGACAAAAGCCCACTACGAGCAGTACGTC. Its protein product is CASSYSRTKAHYEQYV.

The genes are TRBV5-6 and TRBJ2-1; the D gene is possibly TRBD2 (7 bases). The V gene lost 2 bases and the J gene lost 2 bases, with 11 bases spanning the gap. Looked up from germline, CDR1 is SGHDT and CDR2 is YYEEEE. The CDR3 spans 15 residues. CDR3 sequence: CASSFSRGPYNEQFF. CDR3 coding DNA: TGTGCCAGCAGCTTCTCGCGGGGGCCCTACAATGAGCAGTTCTTC.

This rearrangement joins TRBV27 to TRBJ1-2, with D unresolved. CDR3 length: 14 amino acids. Germline CDR1 reads MNHEY; CDR2 reads SMNVEV (reference sequence). The germline V and J ends were trimmed by 3 bases and 4 bases, with 12 bases remaining between them. The CDR3, as DNA: TGTGCCAGCAGTTTCGGACCTGTTTCCTATGGCTACACCTTC. Translated: CASSFGPVSYGYTF.